This T cell receptor beta chain comes out of a study of blood T cells in healthy people across ages. On this clonotype itself: Antigen: not known.

Researchers isolated at least 6.5 million PBMCs per sample. Through a sample-barcoded 5' primer and a J-beta primer mix, a second PCR was run for roughly 7 to 12 cycles. TCRdb recomputed calls from the 5' RACE reads with MiXCR, one row per CDR3 protein. Of hundreds of thousands of distinct CDR3 sequences in the sample, 40% to 65% were seen once. General study results and limits: Strong correlation was found linking TCR beta diversity to naive T cell percentage.

Sequencing used blood. The TCR originated in an elderly man in good health.

In DNA form, the CDR3 reads TGCGCCAGCAGCCAAGATCAATGGAGGCAGGGGAGTTACGAGCAGTTCTTC. Translating it yields CASSQDQWRQGSYEQFF. The chain carries TRBV4-1 and TRBJ2-1; the D gene is possibly TRBD1 (6 bases). V lost 0 bases, J lost 10 bases, and 22 bases lay in between. Germline V gene lookup returns CDR1 MGHRA and CDR2 YSYEKL. The CDR3 is made up of 17 amino acids.